The rows below give T cell receptor beta chains drawn from one sample of a study of blood T cell repertoires in COVID-19. Measured with immunoSEQ multiplex PCR; TCRdb has only the in-frame clones, and not every one. The repertoire holds 200,000 to 250,000 clones, with 75% to 90% as singletons. The sequenced material came from peripheral blood. The receptors here all came from a young man with COVID-19, enrolled during active disease. Both conserved end residues are part of each CDR3. The order of the fields is D gene, clone size, V gene, J gene, CDR3 DNA, CDR3 protein. The D gene is left open where the match is weak. Size is stated for part of the rows, as once, few or many counts, or as a class when the clone is expanded.

>NA|once|TRBV6-4|TRBJ1-4
TGTGCCAGCACCTCACAGGGCAGACTGTTTTTT
CASTSQGRLFF
>NA|NA|TRBV9|TRBJ2-1
TGTGCCAGCAGCGTAGGCCAGGGTTGGAATGAGCAGTTCTTC
CASSVGQGWNEQFF
>TRBD1|NA|TRBV29-1|TRBJ1-1
TGCAGCGTCCGCCTCGACAGGGCTGAAGCTTTCTTT
CSVRLDRAEAFF
>NA|NA|TRBV28|TRBJ2-6
TGTGCCAGCAGTTTCCCCCCAGGGGTTGGGGCCAACGTCCTGACTTTC
CASSFPPGVGANVLTF
>TRBD1|NA|TRBV12-5|TRBJ2-1
TGTGCTAGTGGTTTGGTAGTCGTCGGGACAGGGGCCAATGAGCAGTTCTTC
CASGLVVVGTGANEQFF
>NA|NA|TRBV20-1|TRBJ2-3
TGCAGTGTCTACAGCACAGATACGCAGTATTTT
CSVYSTDTQYF
>TRBD1|NA|TRBV6-2/TRBV6-3|TRBJ2-7
TGTGCCAGCACCCCGGGACAGGCCGGCTCCTACGAGCAGTACTTC
CASTPGQAGSYEQYF
>NA|NA|TRBV2|TRBJ1-2
TGTGCCAGCAGCGAAGCGAAGCCACCCCTCAACTATGGCTACACCTTC
CASSEAKPPLNYGYTF
>NA|NA|TRBV14|TRBJ2-5
TGTGCCAGCAGCCAAGAGGGGCGATGGGTGACCCAGTACTTC
CASSQEGRWVTQYF
>NA|NA|TRBV7-8|TRBJ1-4
TGTGCCAGCAGCGACACAGGAATTGGTGAAAAACTGTTTTTT
CASSDTGIGEKLFF
>NA|NA|TRBV7-9|TRBJ2-1
TGTGCCAGCAGCCCAGGACAGTACAATGAGCAGTTCTTC
CASSPGQYNEQFF
>NA|NA|TRBV30|TRBJ2-2
TGTGCCTGGAGTACTACGGGGAGAGGGAACACCGGGGAGCTGTTTTTT
CAWSTTGRGNTGELFF
>NA|once|TRBV19|TRBJ1-6
TGTGCCAGTAGTCCCAGGGCCGATTATAATTCACCCCTCCACTTT
CASSPRADYNSPLHF
>NA|once|TRBV6-5|TRBJ1-1
TGTGCCAGCAGTTACTCGTCGGGGGCTGAAGCTTTCTTT
CASSYSSGAEAFF
>NA|NA|TRBV6-6|TRBJ1-1
TGTGCCAGCAGTTACGGGACAATCCTTGAAGCTTTCTTT
CASSYGTILEAFF
>NA|NA|TRBV4-2|TRBJ2-1
TGTGCCAGCAGCCGAGGTCCCTCCAATGAGCAGTTCTTC
CASSRGPSNEQFF
>TRBD2|once|TRBV18|TRBJ2-3
TGTGCCAGCTCACTCGGGACTAGCGGGAGAGGTGATACGCAGTATTTT
CASSLGTSGRGDTQYF
>TRBD2|NA|TRBV5-4|TRBJ2-5
TGTGCCAGCAGCTTGGCGGGGGGGGTACAAGAGACCCAGTACTTC
CASSLAGGVQETQYF
>NA|NA|TRBV2|TRBJ1-5
TGTGCCAGCAGGCTGTCCGTCGGCAGGGAAAGCAATCAGCCCCAGCATTTT
CASRLSVGRESNQPQHF
>NA|NA|TRBV7-6|TRBJ1-4
TGTGCCAGCAGCTTACCCTCCTCAGGGTTCACAACTAATGAAAAACTGTTTTTT
CASSLPSSGFTTNEKLFF
>NA|NA|TRBV2|TRBJ2-5
TGTGCCAGCAGCCTAAACGTAGTGGTAGAGACCCAGTACTTC
CASSLNVVVETQYF
>NA|NA|TRBV19|TRBJ1-5
TGTGCCAGTAGTATAGATGGGGCAGGTGGTAGGAATCAGCCCCAGCATTTT
CASSIDGAGGRNQPQHF
>TRBD1|NA|TRBV11-3|TRBJ2-1
TGTGCCAGCAGCCGAAGACAGGGGTCCTACAATGAGCAGTTCTTC
CASSRRQGSYNEQFF
>NA|NA|TRBV11-1|TRBJ2-1
TGTGCCAGCAGCTCCTCCTTTTCCAGGGCCAATGAGCAGTTCTTC
CASSSSFSRANEQFF
>NA|once|TRBV6-4|TRBJ1-2
TGTGCCAGCAGGGATCAGGGTATTAGCTATGGCTACACCTTC
CASRDQGISYGYTF
>NA|NA|TRBV14|TRBJ2-2
TGTGCCAGCAGCCAAGGAGGAGTTGAGCAGGGGTATGACACCGGGGAGCTGTTTTTT
CASSQGGVEQGYDTGELFF
>TRBD1|NA|TRBV19|TRBJ1-2
TGTGCCAGTAGTCTCCAACCGGGACAGGGGGACTATGGCTACACCTTC
CASSLQPGQGDYGYTF
>NA|NA|TRBV7-3|TRBJ2-3
TGTGCCAGCAGCTTAGGGGTAAACGGGGGCACAGATACGCAGTATTTT
CASSLGVNGGTDTQYF
>NA|NA|TRBV4-3|TRBJ1-1
TGCGCCAGCAGCCAAGATGGCGGGACGAACACTGAAGCTTTCTTT
CASSQDGGTNTEAFF
>TRBD2|NA|TRBV7-3|TRBJ2-2
TGTGCCAGCAGGACCAGCGGGACTAGCGGGAGAACCGGGGAGCTGTTTTTT
CASRTSGTSGRTGELFF
>NA|NA|TRBV12-5|TRBJ1-2
TGTGCTAGTGGTCCCCATACGAGTGGGGAGGACTATGGCTACACCTTC
CASGPHTSGEDYGYTF
>TRBD1|once|TRBV5-8|TRBJ2-1
TGTGCCAGCAGCTCTCCGGCGAGGGGGCTCTCCTACAATGAGCAGTTCTTC
CASSSPARGLSYNEQFF
>TRBD2|NA|TRBV18|TRBJ2-7
TGTGCCAGCTCACCCAGTAGCGGGACCTCCTACGAGCAGTACTTC
CASSPSSGTSYEQYF
>TRBD2|NA|TRBV28|TRBJ2-3
TGTGCCAGCTCGATAGGGAGGGCCGACACAGATACGCAGTATTTT
CASSIGRADTDTQYF
>NA|NA|TRBV5-1|TRBJ1-5
TGCGCCAGCAGCTTGAGTGCAGGTTTTAATCAGCCCCAGCATTTT
CASSLSAGFNQPQHF
>TRBD1|NA|TRBV6-5|TRBJ1-3
TGTGCCAGCAGCAAGAGGACAGGCTCTGGAAACACCATATATTTT
CASSKRTGSGNTIYF
>NA|NA|TRBV7-3|TRBJ2-1
TGTGCCAGCAGCCCCCCTGGGCTTAACAATGAGCAGTTCTTC
CASSPPGLNNEQFF
>NA|NA|TRBV4-3|TRBJ1-5
TGCGCCAGCAGCCAACGTCCGGATCAGCCCCAGCATTTT
CASSQRPDQPQHF
>TRBD1|NA|TRBV27|TRBJ2-1
TGTGCCAGCAGTTTAGTCGACAGGGCTTGGGGGATCGACTACAATGAGCAGTTCTTC
CASSLVDRAWGIDYNEQFF
>NA|NA|TRBV28|TRBJ1-4
TGTGCCAGCAGTTTATCGGGGGCAACTAATGAAAAACTGTTTTTT
CASSLSGATNEKLFF
>NA|NA|TRBV6-5|TRBJ2-7
TGTGCCAGCATTGGGAGCTACGAGCAGTACTTC
CASIGSYEQYF
>TRBD2|NA|TRBV6-2/TRBV6-3|TRBJ2-7
TGTGCCAGCAGTTACTCCAGGGTTCAACTAGCGAGCTACGAGCAGTACTTC
CASSYSRVQLASYEQYF
>TRBD1|NA|TRBV5-4|TRBJ1-2
TGTGCCAGCAGCTTGGGTCCAGGACAGGGCCCTTATGGCTACACCTTC
CASSLGPGQGPYGYTF
>NA|NA|TRBV5-1|TRBJ1-1
TGCGCCAGCAGCTTGGATGTGGGAGAGACTGAAGCTTTCTTT
CASSLDVGETEAFF
>NA|NA|TRBV6-6|TRBJ1-1
TGTGCCAGCATCGGGGGTTGGAACACTGAAGCTTTCTTT
CASIGGWNTEAFF
>NA|NA|TRBV19|TRBJ2-1
TGTGCCAGTAGTATAGATCGCCCGATGACGGGGAATGAGCAGTTCTTC
CASSIDRPMTGNEQFF
>TRBD2|NA|TRBV30|TRBJ2-1
TGTGCCTGGAGCTTGACTAGCGGGGCCTACAATGAGCAGTTCTTC
CAWSLTSGAYNEQFF
>NA|once|TRBV12-5|TRBJ1-2
TGTGCTAGTGGTTTGGTTCGACAGGAGGATGGCTACACCTTC
CASGLVRQEDGYTF
>TRBD1|once|TRBV19|TRBJ2-5
TGTGCCAGTAGTATAGGGGGCCGGTCGGGGACAGGGAGGGAGACCCAGTACTTC
CASSIGGRSGTGRETQYF
>TRBD2|NA|TRBV14|TRBJ2-2
TGTGCCAGCCTTTTACACAGGACTAGCGGGGTCACCGGGGAGCTGTTTTTT
CASLLHRTSGVTGELFF
>TRBD1|NA|TRBV5-5|TRBJ1-5
TGTGCCAGCAGCTCGGGACAGCTTAATCAGCCCCAGCATTTT
CASSSGQLNQPQHF
>NA|NA|TRBV6-5|TRBJ1-2
TGTGCCAGCAGTTACTCGACCCTAGGCCTCTTGGGCTACACCTTC
CASSYSTLGLLGYTF